This T cell receptor beta chain was found in a study of cytomegalovirus exposure and HLA in healthy donors. Background on the study: The study placed roughly four fifths of its approximately 400 genotyped donors in the Caucasian-associated ancestry cluster.

The PCR was carried out with 60 Vbeta primers and 13 Jbeta primers. Clones were read by immunoSEQ multiplex PCR, and TCRdb kept only the in-frame ones, dropping some. This table holds 150,000 to 200,000 clones, about four fifths found once. This clone was recorded only once. As yet, its antigen is unknown. Points from the study as a whole: Cytomegalovirus-associated TCR beta chains were listed, numbering some 150. Across all donors, roughly uniform sequencing depth was an assumption of the presence/absence analyses.

Germline CDR1 and CDR2: MRHNA and SNTAGT. With 6 bases removed from V and 3 bases from J, the gap between germline ends came to 18 bases. The CDR3 extends over 15 amino acids. The clonotype originates from a man aged 35 to 55 in good health and CMV-seropositive. Sequenced sample: PBMCs. The chain uses TRBV6-4 and TRBJ2-7; D uncertain. DNA of the CDR3: TGTGCCAGCAGGTATAATTTCGAGGAACGCTACGAGCAGTACTTC. Translated: CASRYNFEERYEQYF.